This TCR beta chain was captured by sequencing in a study of T cells in Graves' hyperthyroidism and ophthalmopathy. Study overall: The authors collected peripheral blood at initial diagnosis, before any treatment. Study-wide points: The blood repertoire included most of the expanded thyroid clonotypes above 0.001.

The CDR3 extends over 20 amino acids. V trimming: 5 bases; J trimming: 2 bases; junction bases outside the gene matches: 17. Germline assignment: CDR1 PRHDT and CDR2 FYEKMQ (reference sequence). RNA transcripts gave rise to amplified TCR beta CDR3 regions. HTBI primers drove first-round RT-PCR of the TCR CDR3. TCRdb re-called the multiplex PCR reads through MiXCR, storing one row per CDR3 protein. The data hold fewer than 400,000 distinct CDR3 sequences, with over 12% observed a single time. Comments on this clonotype: The antigen remains undetermined.

The sequence was obtained from a man aged 50-59 years with Graves' ophthalmopathy. Material for sequencing was blood. The chain has TRBV13 and TRBJ2-3; 12 bases are shared with TRBD2. The CDR3 nucleotides read TGTGCCAGCAGCCCCGGTTCTAGCGGGAGGGTCCCCCTTCCCACAGATACGCAGTATTTT. It is translated as CASSPGSSGRVPLPTDTQYF.